A single TCR beta chain is shown here with its context. This sample was taken from a study of blood T cell repertoires in COVID-19. On the study more broadly: Spain, Italy and the United States supplied samples that represented acute and convalescent COVID-19. The cDNA or gDNA used as material had been derived from T cells, B-cell-depleted T cells, or PBMCs.

Germline assignment: CDR1 SGHNT and CDR2 YYREEE (reference sequence). The germline V and J ends were trimmed by 2 bases and 6 bases, with 13 bases remaining between them. CDR3 length equals 14 residues. Profiling relied on immunoSEQ multiplex PCR, and the TCRdb table lists in-frame clones only, not all of them. The profile shows hundreds of thousands of clones, roughly 86% of them singletons. Sequenced: peripheral blood. The sequence was obtained from a man in his sixties or seventies with acute or convalescent COVID-19. This chain connects TRBV5-4 to TRBJ2-3; D is possibly TRBD1 (5 bases). CDR3: CASSFLGVTDTQYF. The CDR3 DNA sequence: TGTGCCAGCAGCTTTCTAGGGGTTACGGATACGCAGTATTTT.